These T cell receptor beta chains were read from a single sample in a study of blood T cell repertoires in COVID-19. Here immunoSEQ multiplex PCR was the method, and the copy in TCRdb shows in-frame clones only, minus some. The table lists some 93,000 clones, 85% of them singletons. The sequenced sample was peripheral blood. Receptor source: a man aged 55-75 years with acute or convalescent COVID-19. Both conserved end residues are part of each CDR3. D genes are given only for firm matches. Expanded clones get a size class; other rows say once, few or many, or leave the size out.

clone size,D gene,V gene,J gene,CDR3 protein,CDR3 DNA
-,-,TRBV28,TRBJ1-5,CASSLPLGGLGNQPQHF,TGTGCCAGCAGTTTACCCCTAGGTGGGTTAGGCAATCAGCCCCAGCATTTT
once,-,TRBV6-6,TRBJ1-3,CASSIGESGNTIYF,TGTGCCAGCAGTATAGGGGAATCCGGAAACACCATATATTTT
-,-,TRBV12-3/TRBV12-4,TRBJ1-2,CASSFKRVWGYTF,TGTGCCAGCAGTTTTAAGAGGGTATGGGGCTACACCTTC
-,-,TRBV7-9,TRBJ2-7,CASSLQEGDGYEQYF,TGTGCCAGCAGCTTACAAGAGGGAGATGGCTACGAGCAGTACTTC
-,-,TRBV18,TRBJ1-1,CASSPSMNTEAFF,TGTGCCAGCTCACCTTCCATGAACACTGAAGCTTTCTTT
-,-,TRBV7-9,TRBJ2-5,CASSLDYGGETQYF,TGTGCCAGCAGCTTAGATTATGGAGGAGAGACCCAGTACTTC
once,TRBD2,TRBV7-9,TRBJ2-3,CASSLARPGGLDTQYF,TGTGCCAGCAGCTTAGCGCGCCCGGGGGGGCTGGATACGCAGTATTTT
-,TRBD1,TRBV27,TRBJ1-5,CASSSYRGRSNQPQHF,TGTGCCAGCAGTTCATACAGGGGAAGAAGCAATCAGCCCCAGCATTTT
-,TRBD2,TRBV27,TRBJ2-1,CASMGLAGEWSYNEQFF,TGTGCCAGCATGGGACTAGCCGGAGAGTGGTCCTACAATGAGCAGTTCTTC
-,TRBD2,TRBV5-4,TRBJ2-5,CASSLRLAGGQETQYF,TGTGCCAGCAGCTTGAGACTAGCGGGGGGCCAAGAGACCCAGTACTTC
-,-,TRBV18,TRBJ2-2,CASSLKAGDAGELFF,TGTGCCAGCTCACTTAAAGCAGGGGATGCCGGGGAGCTGTTTTTT
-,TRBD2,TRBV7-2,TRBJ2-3,CASSLSGGTDTQYF,TGTGCCAGCAGCTTGAGCGGGGGGACAGATACGCAGTATTTT
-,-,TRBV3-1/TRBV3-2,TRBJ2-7,CASSPRGPGPYEQYF,TGTGCCAGCAGCCCCCGCGGTCCTGGTCCCTACGAGCAGTACTTC
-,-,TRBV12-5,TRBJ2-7,CASGLGLSEQYF,TGTGCTAGTGGCCTCGGACTGTCCGAGCAGTACTTC
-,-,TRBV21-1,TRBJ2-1,CASSKYLSGVTYNEQFF,TGTGCCAGCAGCAAATACCTCTCCGGAGTCACCTACAATGAGCAGTTCTTC
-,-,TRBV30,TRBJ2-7,CAWSSGSIYEQYF,TGTGCCTGGAGTTCCGGGAGTATCTACGAGCAGTACTTC
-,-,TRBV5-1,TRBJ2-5,CASSPLTSREETQYF,TGCGCCAGCAGCCCCTTGACTAGTAGGGAAGAGACCCAGTACTTC
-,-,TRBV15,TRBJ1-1,CATSRDYRDTEAFF,TGTGCCACCAGCAGAGACTACAGGGATACTGAAGCTTTCTTT
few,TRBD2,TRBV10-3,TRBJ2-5,CAIRWTSGSETQYF,TGTGCCATCAGGTGGACTAGCGGGAGCGAGACCCAGTACTTC
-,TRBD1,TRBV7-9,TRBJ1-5,CASSLGTGGSNQPQHF,TGTGCCAGCAGCTTAGGTACAGGGGGAAGCAATCAGCCCCAGCATTTT
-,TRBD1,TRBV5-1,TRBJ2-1,CASSFDRGATIWQFF,TGCGCCAGCAGTTTTGACAGGGGAGCTACAATCTGGCAGTTCTTC
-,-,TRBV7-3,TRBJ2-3,CASSAVGGSDTQYF,TGTGCCAGCAGCGCCGTCGGCGGGTCAGATACGCAGTATTTT
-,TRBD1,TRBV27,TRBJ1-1,CASSSHDRVAEAFF,TGTGCCAGCAGTTCACACGACAGGGTAGCTGAAGCTTTCTTT
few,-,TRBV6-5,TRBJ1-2,CASSRTAAGGYTF,TGTGCCAGCAGTAGAACAGCGGCGGGTGGCTACACCTTC
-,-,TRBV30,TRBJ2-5,CAWRDSARGTQYF,TGTGCCTGGAGGGACAGCGCCCGAGGGACCCAGTACTTC
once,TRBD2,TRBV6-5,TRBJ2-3,CASSYAGRGGPDTQYF,TGTGCCAGCAGTTACGCGGGGCGGGGGGGCCCAGATACGCAGTATTTT
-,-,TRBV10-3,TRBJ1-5,CAISEKGDNQPQHF,TGTGCCATCAGTGAGAAGGGGGACAATCAGCCCCAGCATTTT
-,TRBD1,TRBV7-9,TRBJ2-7,CASSPPFGDRGVYEQYF,TGTGCCAGCAGCCCCCCCTTTGGGGACAGGGGAGTCTACGAGCAGTACTTC